A single T cell receptor (beta chain) is shown here with its context. This entry belongs to a study of PD-1 blockade in classical Hodgkin lymphoma. All trial patients relapsed after autologous stem cell transplantation. Trimming shortened V by 4 bases and J by 7 bases, and 15 bases separated the two germline ends. Germline-derived CDR1 and CDR2 are SGDLS and YYNGEE. The CDR3 runs 15 residues. Here immunoSEQ multiplex PCR was the method, and the copy in TCRdb shows in-frame clones only, minus some. Of tens of thousands of clones in the sample, roughly 75% were seen once. This chain uses TRBV9 with TRBJ1-6; a possible D gene is TRBD1 (5 bases). This clonotype was obtained from a human donor with classical Hodgkin lymphoma. The sample here was peripheral blood mononuclear cells (PBMCs), taken before the second cycle of nivolumab. CDR3 in amino acids: CASSSTWDRNSPLHF. The CDR3 DNA sequence: TGTGCCAGCAGCTCTACATGGGACCGGAATTCACCCCTCCACTTT.